One sample yielded the 17 T cell receptor beta chains listed below, sequenced in a study of Ad26.COV2.S vaccination and SARS-CoV-2 variants. As to treatment: some 20 received Ad26.COV2.S at low or high dose, single or two shots; several received placebo; per-sample allocation not given. Day 63 after the first vaccine or placebo injection was the time point for sampling. Profiling relied on immunoSEQ multiplex PCR, and the TCRdb table lists in-frame clones only, not all of them. The sample contains 350,000 to 500,000 clones, 85% to 90% of which appear only once. Sequenced here: peripheral blood, sampled in a trial of Ad26.COV2.S vaccine versus placebo. These receptors were obtained from a person aged 18 to 59 who received the Ad26.COV2.S COVID-19 vaccine or a placebo.

V is TRBV28 and J is TRBJ2-7; TRBD2 matches at 10 bases. Germline V lookup: CDR1 MDHEN, CDR2 SYDVKM. The ends lost 9 bases at V and 2 bases at J; junction bases unmatched: 16. There are 17 residues in the CDR3. For the CDR3, the DNA is TGTGCCAGTAATAACGTGGCTAGCGGGAGTAAAGCCTACGAGCAGTACGTC. Translating it yields CASNNVASGSKAYEQYV.

The chain has TRBV6-5 and TRBJ2-3, with D hard to call. Trimming removed 0 bases from V and 4 bases from J, with 14 bases in between. Germline V lookup: CDR1 MNHEY, CDR2 SVGAGI. The CDR3 loop spans 16 amino acids. Here the CDR3 reads CASSYSTWPEPDTQYF. The CDR3 DNA reads as TGTGCCAGCAGTTACTCGACTTGGCCAGAGCCAGATACGCAGTATTTT.

The gene calls are TRBV6-2 or TRBV6-3 and TRBJ1-2, with unresolved D. This CDR3 is built from 14 residues. From germline, CDR1 is MNHEY and CDR2 SVGEGT. The V gene lost 0 bases and the J gene lost 3 bases, with 8 bases spanning the gap. In DNA form, the CDR3 reads TGTGCCAGCAGTTACTCTGCCGACTACTATGGCTACACCTTC. This codes for CASSYSADYYGYTF.

In its sample, this clone was seen a few times. Other DNA sequences in the sample encode the same CDR3. The chain joins TRBV7-9 to TRBJ2-7, with D maybe TRBD1 (6 bases). V shed 4 bases and J shed 4 bases, with 8 bases lying between them. The CDR3 runs to 12 residues. Germline V CDR1 and CDR2: SEHNR, FQNEAQ (reference sequence). The CDR3 here is CASSSQGYEQYF. CDR3 in DNA: TGTGCCAGCAGCTCGCAGGGGTACGAGCAGTACTTC.

The CDR3 bases are TGTGCTAGTGGTTTGCCCGGAGACTATGGCTACACCTTC. Translated, it gives CASGLPGDYGYTF. The chain couples TRBV12-5 to TRBJ1-2; D unclear. This CDR3 spans 13 amino acids. V lost 2 bases, J lost 3 bases, and 7 bases lay in between. Germline values: CDR1 LGHNT, CDR2 FRNRAP.

The chain links TRBV7-2 to TRBJ2-3; 10 bases agree with TRBD1. V trimming: 0 bases; J trimming: 2 bases; junction bases outside the gene matches: 11. The V gene's germline CDR1 is SGHTA and CDR2 FQGNSA. This CDR3 is built from 19 residues. CDR3 protein: CASSLASRQGARLTDTQYF. The CDR3 region has the DNA TGTGCCAGCAGCTTAGCGAGCCGACAGGGGGCAAGGCTCACAGATACGCAGTATTTT.

The chain combines TRBV5-1 with TRBJ2-1; 11 bases fit TRBD2. With V trimmed by 3 bases and J by 5 bases, 4 bases remained unmatched. The V gene's germline CDR1 is SGHRS and CDR2 YFSETQ. The length of the CDR3 is 15 residues. CDR3 sequence reads: CASSWGLAEHNEQFF. For the CDR3, the DNA is TGCGCCAGCAGCTGGGGACTAGCGGAACACAATGAGCAGTTCTTC.

The chain carries TRBV19 and TRBJ2-7, with D perhaps being TRBD1 or TRBD2 (5 bases each). Germline V gene sequence: CDR1 LNHDA, CDR2 SQIVND (reference sequence). V gave up 0 bases and J gave up 3 bases, with 12 bases separating them. This CDR3 is 15 amino acids long. For the CDR3, the DNA is TGTGCCAGTAGTATAGATCGGGGCTTTTTCTACGAGCAGTACTTC. Encoded protein: CASSIDRGFFYEQYF. Using reference TRBV19 and TRBJ2-7 for the parts outside the CDR3, the full variable domain is DGGITQSPKYLFRKEGQNVTLSCEQNLNHDAMYWYRQDPGQGLRLIYYSQIVNDFQKGDIAEGYSVSREKKESFPLTVTSAQKNPTAFYLCASSIDRGFFYEQYFGPGTRLTVT.

The chain combines TRBV2 with TRBJ2-1; 10 positions agree with TRBD2. This CDR3 contains 15 residues. Germline trimming cut 6 bases from V and 5 bases from J; bases unmatched to any gene: 7. The germline gives CDR1 SNHLY, CDR2 FYNNEI. DNA of the CDR3: TGTGCCAGCAGCCCCGGGCTAGCGGGAGACAATGAGCAGTTCTTC. The encoded protein is CASSPGLAGDNEQFF.

The chain carries TRBV5-1 and TRBJ1-4; D is undetermined. In germline, CDR1 is SGHRS, CDR2 YFSETQ. V shed 1 base and J shed 7 bases, with 17 bases lying between them. This CDR3 spans 16 amino acids. In DNA, the CDR3 is TGCGCCAGCAGCTTGCGCGGGAGTACGGGTGGTGAAAAACTGTTTTTT. Encoded protein: CASSLRGSTGGEKLFF.

V is TRBV4-3 and J is TRBJ1-1, with a possible D match to TRBD1 (5 bases). V gave up 0 bases and J gave up 3 bases, with 14 bases separating them. Germline assignment: CDR1 LGHNA and CDR2 YSLEER. The CDR3 runs to 16 residues. The chain's CDR3 is CASSQEWGVIYTEAFF. The CDR3 DNA reads TGCGCCAGCAGCCAAGAGTGGGGGGTTATCTACACTGAAGCTTTCTTT.

J is TRBJ2-3 and V is TRBV4-3; weak D call: TRBD2 (5 bases). Germline values: CDR1 LGHNA, CDR2 YSLEER. V lost 3 bases and J 0 bases, leaving 7 bases between the germline ends. The CDR3 totals 14 residues. This CDR3 reads CASSHGISTDTQYF. The CDR3 coding sequence is TGCGCCAGCAGCCACGGGATTAGCACAGATACGCAGTATTTT.

The chain couples TRBV6-5 to TRBJ1-2, with a possible D match to TRBD1 (6 bases). The V gene's germline CDR1 is MNHEY and CDR2 SVGAGI. V dropped 0 bases and J dropped 6 bases, with 17 bases sitting between them. The CDR3 is 16 amino acids. This CDR3 reads CASSYSNGWRGHGYTF. In DNA form, the CDR3 reads TGTGCCAGCAGTTACTCCAACGGGTGGCGGGGGCATGGCTACACCTTC.

The chain is built from TRBV11-3 and TRBJ2-6; the match to TRBD1 covers 11 bases. Germline V CDR1 and CDR2: SGHNT, YENEEA. Trimming at V came to 5 bases and at J to 0 bases, leaving 3 bases not matched to a gene. The CDR3 has 17 amino acids. The CDR3 here is CASSQDRGHSGANVLTF. CDR3 coding DNA: TGTGCCAGCAGCCAGGACAGGGGGCACTCTGGGGCCAACGTCCTGACTTTC.

CDR3 protein: CSVRQGTLDGYTF. The CDR3 DNA sequence: TGCAGCGTTCGACAGGGGACCCTTGATGGCTACACCTTC. The V call is TRBV29-1, the J call TRBJ1-2; 8 bases map to TRBD1. The CDR3 has 13 residues. The junction had 8 bases not matched to a gene; V was cut back by 5 bases and J by 6 bases. Germline assignment: CDR1 SQVTM and CDR2 ANQGSEA. Full variable domain (remainder filled in from reference TRBV29-1 and TRBJ1-2): SAVISQKPSRDICQRGTSLTIQCQVDSQVTMMFWYRQQPGQSLTLIATANQGSEATYESGFVIDKFPISRPNLTFSTLTVSNMSPEDSSIYLCSVRQGTLDGYTFGSGTRLTVV.

The rearrangement joins TRBV7-8 to TRBJ2-1; 10 bases match TRBD2. CDR1 is SGHVS, CDR2 FQNEAQ, per germline. V gave up 0 bases and J gave up 7 bases; unmatched junction bases: 12. The CDR3 extends over 18 amino acids. CDR3 coding DNA: TGTGCCAGCAGCTTAGCGTTAAGCCTAGCGGGAGTAGGGAATGAGCAGTTCTTC. It specifies CASSLALSLAGVGNEQFF.

The chain is built from TRBV10-3 and TRBJ1-1; D gene uncertain. The CDR3 loop spans 11 amino acids. Germline CDR1 is ENHRY and CDR2 is SYGVKD. V dropped 7 bases and J dropped 1 base, with 4 bases sitting between them. CDR3 bases: TGTGCCATCAAGTCGAACACTGAAGCTTTCTTT. Its protein is CAIKSNTEAFF.